The next 2 T cell receptor beta chains were all read from a single sample in a study of spatial heterogeneity in lung cancer. General observations from the study: Counts that tracked tumor mutation counts were those of expanded intratumoral alpha and beta TCRs.

These receptors are not linked to any known antigen. The time point was: sample taken at primary tumor resection. TCRdb reanalysed the 5' RACE reads using MiXCR and keeps one entry per CDR3 protein. The data show around 100,000 distinct CDR3 sequences, about 4.6% seen once. The material was lung tumor tissue, obtained at surgery. These receptors all come from a male donor with early-stage non-small cell lung cancer.

In its sample, this clonotype was seen many times. This chain connects TRBV28 to TRBJ2-1; D is undetermined. The germline V and J ends were trimmed by 5 bases and 4 bases, with 15 bases remaining between them. CDR3 length: 15 residues. Germline CDR1 is MDHEN and CDR2 is SYDVKM. The CDR3, as DNA: TGTGCCAGCAGTCCCCGCAGGAGAAGGTACAATGAGCAGTTCTTC. It yields the protein CASSPRRRRYNEQFF.

This clonotype was counted many times. The V gene is TRBV29-1, the J gene TRBJ1-5; D uncertain. V gave up 4 bases and J gave up 1 base, with 8 bases separating them. The CDR3 runs to 13 residues. Germline values: CDR1 SQVTM, CDR2 ANQGSEA. CDR3 residues: CSVGAESNQPQHF. In DNA, the CDR3 is TGCAGCGTTGGAGCCGAAAGCAATCAGCCCCAGCATTTT.